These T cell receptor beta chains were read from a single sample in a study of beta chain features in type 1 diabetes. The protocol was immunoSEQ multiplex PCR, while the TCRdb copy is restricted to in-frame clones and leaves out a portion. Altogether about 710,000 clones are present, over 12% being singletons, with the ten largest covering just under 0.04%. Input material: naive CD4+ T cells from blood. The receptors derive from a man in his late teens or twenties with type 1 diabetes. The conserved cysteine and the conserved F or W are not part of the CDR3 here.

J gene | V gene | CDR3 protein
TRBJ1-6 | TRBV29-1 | SVRQGNNSPLH
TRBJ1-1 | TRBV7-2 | ASSFGWGNTEAF
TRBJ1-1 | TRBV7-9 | ASSYEPNTEAF
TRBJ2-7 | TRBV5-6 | ASSLEEEQY
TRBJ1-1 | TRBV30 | AWSRQGEEAF
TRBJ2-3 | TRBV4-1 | ASSPQGRATDTQY
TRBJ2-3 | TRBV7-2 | ASSLQGLAGNVDTQY
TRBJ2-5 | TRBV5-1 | ASSPSGGQETQY
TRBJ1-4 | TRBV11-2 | ASSPDAVEKLF
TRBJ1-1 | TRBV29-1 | SVRQVLNTEAF